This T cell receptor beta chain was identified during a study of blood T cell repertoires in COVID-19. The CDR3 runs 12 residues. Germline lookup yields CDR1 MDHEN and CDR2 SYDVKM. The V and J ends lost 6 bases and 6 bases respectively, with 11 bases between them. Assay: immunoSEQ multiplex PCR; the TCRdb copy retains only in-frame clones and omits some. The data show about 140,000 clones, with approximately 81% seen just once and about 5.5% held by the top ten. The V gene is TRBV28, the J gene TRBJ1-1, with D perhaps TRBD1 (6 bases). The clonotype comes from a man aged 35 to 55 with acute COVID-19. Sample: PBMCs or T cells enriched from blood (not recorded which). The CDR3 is CASRSQGPEAFF. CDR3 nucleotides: TGTGCCAGCAGGAGTCAGGGGCCTGAAGCTTTCTTT.